The present T cell receptor (beta chain) was sequenced within a study of glioma-infiltrating T cells after dendritic cell vaccination (dated by TCRdb to 2016 to 2017). In the study overall: A cohort of about 15 glioblastoma patients from Phase I and II dendritic cell vaccination trials was included, of whom 9 were newly diagnosed and 6 had recurrent disease. Between the early 2000s and the early 2010s, the patients were given dendritic cell vaccination pulsed with autologous tumor lysate. To make the vaccine, monocyte-derived dendritic cells were cultured for seven to eight days with IL-4 and GM-CSF and then pulsed overnight with autologous tumor lysate. Patients received three intradermal dendritic cell vaccine injections at biweekly intervals in the arm below the axilla. Tumor-infiltrating lymphocyte content was quantified and tumor and blood repertoires were compared in dendritic cell-vaccinated glioblastoma patients by deep sequencing of TCR beta CDR3 regions. TCR sequencing metrics, including TIL content and tumor-blood repertoire overlap, were correlated with survival after dendritic cell vaccination.

TCRB CDR3 regions were amplified from approximately 2 ug genomic DNA, or all available DNA if less, using the immunoSEQ assay. The multiplex PCR relied on 60 forward primers for TCR V beta segments and 13 reverse primers for J beta segments. To estimate the number of reads per starting template, synthetic control templates were added to each sample at limiting dilution. Reads of 87 bp were generated by sequencing on the Illumina HiSeq System. From the authors' description of their analysis: PCR and sequencing errors were removed by merging closely related sequences with a nearest neighbor algorithm. TCR overlap was measured as the percentage of unique tumor TCR beta sequences that were also present in the peripheral blood of the same patient. TCRdb re-hosts the immuneACCESS table, in-frame sequences only. Its copies lack some clones; in the studies checked, an unresolved V gene accounts for under half of them, and the cause for the rest is not known. The DNA was the basis for D and trimming; V, J and clone size are from that table. The sample table contains more than 100,000 clones; only one count was recorded for roughly 80% of them. Of the sample, 10% to 15% falls within the top ten clones.

Paper-wide results and their limitations: Higher estimated pretreatment TIL content predicted longer time to progression and overall survival after dendritic cell vaccination. The three-group TCR overlap response model was described as speculative and requiring prospective validation. The cohort was small and heterogeneous, with few patients having full blood and tumor sets and even fewer initial-recurrent tumor pairs. TCR clonality showed no direct relationship with survival, which suggests that a diverse polyclonal response may be important.

V gives up 5 bases and J gives up 3 bases, and the segment between their germline ends measures 14 bases. The germline V gene encodes CDR1 GTSNPN and CDR2 SVGIG (reference sequence). From cysteine to phenylalanine, the CDR3 is 13 amino acids long. Only the CDR3 region is kept as DNA, spanning 39 bases read in frame from base 1. Turning to this clone: The specificity of this receptor is unknown. Nothing much larger sits one base from this clone, and base qualities are not available.

Patients were selected for having adequate residual fresh-frozen tumor tissue and more than two years of available survival data. Although molecular status otherwise differed among the glioblastoma patients, no patient had an isocitrate dehydrogenase mutation. PBMC were collected before vaccination, two weeks after the third vaccination, and at tumor progression if progression occurred. Genomic DNA was extracted with the Qiagen DNeasy Blood extraction Kit. Sequenced material: blood, taken before dendritic cell vaccination. Here the chain combines TRBV30 and TRBJ2-7; matching of 6 bases hints at TRBD2 as the D gene. The sequence was obtained from a human donor with glioblastoma. The sequenced DNA: TGTGCCTGGGCTGGCGGGGACGGCTACGAGCAGTACTTC. This codes for CAWAGGDGYEQYF.